This T cell receptor (beta chain) was recovered during a study of metastatic and nonmetastatic thyroid tumors. Via MiXCR, TCRdb re-called the PCR reads. Seen here are about 5,200 clones, 20% to 25% observed once, and the top ten hold around 16%. Each patient went into thyroid surgery without having received any treatment. CDR1 is MGHRA, CDR2 YSYEKL, per germline. There are 14 residues in the CDR3. V was cut by 4 bases and J by 6 bases, with 13 bases left in between. What was sequenced was adjacent normal tissue. This sequence was found in a female donor with papillary thyroid cancer or a benign thyroid nodule (not recorded which). Some clones in this sample may be carry-over from other donors' samples. J is TRBJ2-1 and V is TRBV4-1, with a tentative D call TRBD1 (5 bases). Here the CDR3 DNA reads TGCGCCAGCAGCCTCCCGACAGCACGCAATGAGCAGTTCTTC. Protein sequence: CASSLPTARNEQFF.